A selection of T cell receptor beta chains follows, all from one sample in a study of cytomegalovirus exposure and HLA in healthy donors. Libraries were prepared by immunoSEQ multiplex PCR; TCRdb keeps only in-frame clonotypes and omits some of them. The sample yields about 170,000 clones, about four fifths seen once. Sequencing was carried out using PBMCs. The receptors were sampled from a woman between 18 and 29 years old in good health and CMV-seropositive. Both conserved end residues are part of each CDR3. A D gene is named only where the DNA matches it firmly. Only some rows state a clone size, as once, few, many or a class for expanded clones.

-	14	few	TRBJ2-7	TRBV2	TGTGCCAGCAAAAAAGGAGCAGGGCTAGGCGAGCAGTACTTC	CASKKGAGLGEQYF
-	14	once	TRBJ2-7	TRBV5-1	TGCGCCAGCGGCTTGGCCGGTACTACGGGTGAGCAGTACTTC	CASGLAGTTGEQYF
-	14	few	TRBJ1-5	TRBV19	TGTGCCAGTAGTATAGTATCAGTCAATCAGCCCCAGCATTTT	CASSIVSVNQPQHF
TRBD2	15	-	TRBJ2-5	TRBV5-1	TGCGCCAGCAGCCCCGGACTAGCGACCCAAGAGACCCAGTACTTC	CASSPGLATQETQYF
-	16	-	TRBJ2-3	TRBV6-5	TGTGCCAGCAGTTACGCCCCCTTTGCGGGAACAGATACGCAGTATTTT	CASSYAPFAGTDTQYF
TRBD2	12	few	TRBJ2-1	TRBV6-1	TGTGCAAGCGGGGGGGCCTCTAGGGAGCAGTTCTTC	CASGGASREQFF
-	12	-	TRBJ1-1	TRBV6-1	TGTGCCAGCCGACAGGACTGGAATGAAGCTTTCTTT	CASRQDWNEAFF
-	14	-	TRBJ2-3	TRBV5-4	TGCGCCAGCAGCTTCAGGCAGACCACAGATACGCAGTATTTT	CASSFRQTTDTQYF
TRBD1	14	-	TRBJ2-1	TRBV7-8	TGTGCCAGCGGTATTAGACAGGGCCCCAATGAGCAGTTCTTC	CASGIRQGPNEQFF
-	15	-	TRBJ1-4	TRBV15	TGTGCCACCAGCCTTGACAGGTACAATAATGAAAAACTGTTTTTT	CATSLDRYNNEKLFF
-	11	-	TRBJ2-7	TRBV20-1	TGCAGTGTCTCACAGGGCGGCGAGCAGTACTTC	CSVSQGGEQYF
-	17	once	TRBJ1-4	TRBV14	TGTGCCAGCAGCCAAGCGCCTCCGGGGGGAGGAGATGAAAAACTGTTTTTT	CASSQAPPGGGDEKLFF
TRBD2	17	-	TRBJ2-1	TRBV9	TGTGCCAGCAGCGTAGAGTCAAGCGGGAGCTCCTACAATGAGCAGTTCTTC	CASSVESSGSSYNEQFF
TRBD1	13	-	TRBJ1-6	TRBV7-9	TGTGCCAGCAGCCGGACAGGGAGGAGTCCCCTCCACTTT	CASSRTGRSPLHF
TRBD1	16	-	TRBJ1-2	TRBV10-3	TGTGCCATCAGTGACAGGGGGCGGATCCCCAACTATGGCTACACCTTC	CAISDRGRIPNYGYTF
-	15	-	TRBJ2-5	TRBV7-7	TGTGCTAGCAGCTTAGGGGGATCGGGGAGAGAGACCCAGTACTTC	CASSLGGSGRETQYF
-	17	-	TRBJ1-6	TRBV7-2	TGTGCCAGCAGCTTAGCCCCCCCGGGGGTTTTTTCTTCACCCCTCCACTTT	CASSLAPPGVFSSPLHF
TRBD2	18	-	TRBJ2-1	TRBV27	TGTGCCAGCAGTTTATCGTTTTTGGCGGGGGTTTCCTACAATGAGCAGTTCTTC	CASSLSFLAGVSYNEQFF
-	16	-	TRBJ2-2	TRBV9	TGTGCCAGCAGCGTAGGAATCTACTCGAACACCGGGGAGCTGTTTTTT	CASSVGIYSNTGELFF
TRBD1	15	-	TRBJ2-5	TRBV6-4	TGTGCCAGCAGTGCCTGGGACAGCCCAAGGGAGACCCAGTACTTC	CASSAWDSPRETQYF
-	16	-	TRBJ2-7	TRBV9	TGTGCCAGCAGCGTAGGGGCCAGGGGCGGCTCCTACGAGCAGTACTTC	CASSVGARGGSYEQYF
TRBD1	18	-	TRBJ1-5	TRBV7-3	TGTGCCAGCAACCCCCGGGACAGGGGGATGAGAGGCAATCAGCCCCAGCATTTT	CASNPRDRGMRGNQPQHF
-	15	-	TRBJ1-1	TRBV19	TGTGCCAGTAGTATCAGGAACAGGAGGAACACTGAAGCTTTCTTT	CASSIRNRRNTEAFF
-	17	-	TRBJ2-1	TRBV28	TGTGGGTCTTTGGCAGGCGGGGCGACGATATCCTACAATGAGCAGTTCTTC	CGSLAGGATISYNEQFF
TRBD1	16	-	TRBJ1-1	TRBV18	TGTGCCAGCTCACCCCTATTAAAGGGGGCGAGAACTGAAGCTTTCTTT	CASSPLLKGARTEAFF
TRBD1	14	-	TRBJ1-2	TRBV5-6	TGTGCCAGCAGCCCGACAGGGTCTAACTATGGCTACACCTTC	CASSPTGSNYGYTF
TRBD1	17	few	TRBJ2-5	TRBV19	TGCGCCAGTAGCCCCACCCGACAGGGGGCTCTTGCGGAGACCCAGTACTTC	CASSPTRQGALAETQYF
TRBD1	16	-	TRBJ2-5	TRBV6-6	TGTGCCAGCAGATCCGGGACAGGGACGGTGTGGGAGACCCAGTACTTC	CASRSGTGTVWETQYF
-	11	-	TRBJ1-5	TRBV20-1	TGCAGTGCCGGGGGAGTTGGGCCCCAGCATTTT	CSAGGVGPQHF
-	13	-	TRBJ2-5	TRBV11-3	TGTGCCAGCAGCGACTATGATCAAGAGACCCAGTACTTC	CASSDYDQETQYF
TRBD2	15	many	TRBJ2-7	TRBV29-1	TGCAGCGTTGCGGGGGGAGGGGCAGCCTCCTACGAGCAGTACTTC	CSVAGGGAASYEQYF
TRBD1	14	-	TRBJ1-1	TRBV19	TGTGCCAGTAGTACGACAGGGGATGAGCGTGTAGCTTTCTTT	CASSTTGDERVAFF
TRBD1	15	-	TRBJ2-7	TRBV9	TGTGCCAGCAGTCAAGGGGGGACAGGGCAGAACGAGCAGTACTTC	CASSQGGTGQNEQYF
-	15	-	TRBJ2-3	TRBV11-3	TGTGCCAGCAGCTTAGGAGCGGGTAGCACAGATACGCAGTATTTT	CASSLGAGSTDTQYF
-	14	-	TRBJ2-4	TRBV5-4	TGTGCCAGCAGCTTTAAGGGGGCCAAAAACATTCAGTACTTC	CASSFKGAKNIQYF